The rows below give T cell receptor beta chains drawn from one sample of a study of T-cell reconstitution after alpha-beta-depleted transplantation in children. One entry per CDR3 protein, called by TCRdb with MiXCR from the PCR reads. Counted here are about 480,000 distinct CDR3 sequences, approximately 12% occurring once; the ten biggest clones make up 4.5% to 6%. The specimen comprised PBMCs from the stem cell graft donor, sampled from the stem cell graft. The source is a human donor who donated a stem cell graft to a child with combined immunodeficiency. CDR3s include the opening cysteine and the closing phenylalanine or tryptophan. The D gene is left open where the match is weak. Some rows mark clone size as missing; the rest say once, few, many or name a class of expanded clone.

CDR3 DNA: TGCAGTGCTAGATGGGGCTACGAGCAGTACTTC
CDR3 protein: CSARWGYEQYF
clone size: many
J gene: TRBJ2-7
D gene: -
CDR3 length: 11
V gene: TRBV20-1

CDR3 DNA: TGCAGTGCTAGAGATAAACAGCAAATTGTCAAGAACTATGGCTACACCTTC
CDR3 protein: CSARDKQQIVKNYGYTF
clone size: once
J gene: TRBJ1-2
D gene: -
CDR3 length: 17
V gene: TRBV20-1

CDR3 DNA: TGCAGTGCCCCACGCCGGACACGCCCGTCCTACAATGAGCAGTTCTTC
CDR3 protein: CSAPRRTRPSYNEQFF
clone size: -
J gene: TRBJ2-1
D gene: -
CDR3 length: 16
V gene: TRBV20-1

CDR3 DNA: TGTGCCAGCAGCTTAGCGCAACGGGAGGGCCCATCCCTCTACGAGCAGTACTTC
CDR3 protein: CASSLAQREGPSLYEQYF
clone size: -
J gene: TRBJ2-7
D gene: TRBD2
CDR3 length: 18
V gene: TRBV7-2

CDR3 DNA: TGTGCCTGGGGGCCTAAATGGACAGATACGCAGTATTTT
CDR3 protein: CAWGPKWTDTQYF
clone size: few
J gene: TRBJ2-3
D gene: -
CDR3 length: 13
V gene: TRBV30

CDR3 DNA: TGCAGCGTAGACCCAGGGGCCAACACTGAAGCTTTCTTT
CDR3 protein: CSVDPGANTEAFF
clone size: -
J gene: TRBJ1-1
D gene: -
CDR3 length: 13
V gene: TRBV29-1

CDR3 DNA: TGCAGTCTGGACCGCCGGGAGCAGTACTTC
CDR3 protein: CSLDRREQYF
clone size: -
J gene: TRBJ2-7
D gene: -
CDR3 length: 10
V gene: TRBV20-1

CDR3 DNA: TGTGCCAGCAGTCTTCGAGATCAGCCCCAGCATTTT
CDR3 protein: CASSLRDQPQHF
clone size: once
J gene: TRBJ1-5
D gene: -
CDR3 length: 12
V gene: TRBV2

CDR3 DNA: TGTGCCAGCAGCTTAGCAGGGGTCCTGACTTTC
CDR3 protein: CASSLAGVLTF
clone size: -
J gene: TRBJ2-6
D gene: -
CDR3 length: 11
V gene: TRBV13

CDR3 DNA: TGTGCCAGCGGGGACTGGTTCAATGAGCAGTTCTTC
CDR3 protein: CASGDWFNEQFF
clone size: -
J gene: TRBJ2-1
D gene: -
CDR3 length: 12
V gene: TRBV6-5